This T cell receptor beta chain appears in the sequencing data of a study of blood T cell repertoires in COVID-19. TCRdb's copy holds only in-frame clones and misses some; the assay was immunoSEQ multiplex PCR. The sample includes hundreds of thousands of clones, more than 70% of them seen just once. With V trimmed by 3 bases and J by 2 bases, 11 bases remained unmatched. Germline V gives CDR1 SGHTA, CDR2 FQGTGA. The CDR3 has 18 residues. The sequence was collected from a woman aged 25 to 45 who had recovered from COVID-19. V and J are TRBV7-3 and TRBJ2-5, with 11 bases fitting TRBD2. The sequencing sample was made of peripheral blood. CDR3 in amino acids: CASSFRGRPSGGQETQYF. DNA for the CDR3: TGTGCCAGCAGCTTTCGGGGTAGGCCTAGCGGGGGGCAAGAGACCCAGTACTTC.